This is a list of T cell receptor beta chains from one sample in a study of T-cell memory formation after mild COVID-19. TCRdb re-analysed the 5' RACE reads in MiXCR, keeping a single row per CDR3 protein. The sample records a few hundred thousand distinct CDR3 sequences, 15% to 20% being singletons. Sequenced input: PBMCs or a T cell subset sorted from them (not recorded which). All receptors derive from a young man who had mild COVID-19 (a few samples of this study predate the infection). Cell type and time point are not known. Both conserved end residues are part of each CDR3. Fields, in order: clone size, J gene, V gene, D gene, CDR3 DNA, CDR3 protein. The D gene is left open where the match is weak. Only part of the rows carry a size: once, few, many, or a class if the clone is expanded.

few TRBJ1-6 TRBV5-1 NA TGCGCCAGCAGGTTGAGGGCCCCCCGATCACCCCTCCACTTT CASRLRAPRSPLHF
NA TRBJ1-4 TRBV7-6 TRBD1 TGTGCCAGCAGCGGTGGACAGGGAGCTAATGAAAAACTGTTTTTT CASSGGQGANEKLFF
many TRBJ2-1 TRBV12-3/TRBV12-4 NA TGTGCCAGCAGTTTCGGCCTAGCCCACAATGAGCAGTTCTTC CASSFGLAHNEQFF
few TRBJ2-1 TRBV7-7 TRBD2 TGTGCCAGCAGCCGGGCGGGCGGGGGTAATGAGCAGTTCTTC CASSRAGGGNEQFF
many TRBJ2-3 TRBV23-1 TRBD1 TGCGCCAGCAGTCAATCTAGGGACAGGGGGCCGTCAGATACGCAGTATTTT CASSQSRDRGPSDTQYF
few TRBJ2-3 TRBV6-2/TRBV6-3 NA TGTGCCAGCAGCTTCCTGTGGGATACGCAGTATTTT CASSFLWDTQYF
many TRBJ2-5 TRBV14 NA TGTGCCAGCAGCTTTTCGGAGACCCAGTACTTC CASSFSETQYF
NA TRBJ1-1 TRBV27 TRBD1 TGTGCCAGCAGGACACAGGGGGTGAACGCTGAAGCTTTCTTT CASRTQGVNAEAFF
NA TRBJ2-2 TRBV7-2 NA TGTGCCAGCAGCTCCCTACTGGACGGACTTATCACCGGGGAGCTGTTTTTT CASSSLLDGLITGELFF
few TRBJ2-5 TRBV12-3/TRBV12-4 NA TGTGCCAGCAGCTTTTCTCTTGGTTCCGAGCCCGAGACCCAGTACTTC CASSFSLGSEPETQYF
NA TRBJ2-5 TRBV7-9 NA TGTGCCAGCAGCTTAGCGCTGAGGGCAGGCCGAGAGACCCAGTACTTC CASSLALRAGRETQYF
many TRBJ2-1 TRBV11-1 NA TGTGCCAGCAGCCGAGGAGACAATGAGCAGTTCTTC CASSRGDNEQFF
NA TRBJ2-7 TRBV5-1 NA TGCGCCAGCAGCCCGGGGTCTAGCGCGGCCTACGAGCAGTACTTC CASSPGSSAAYEQYF
NA TRBJ1-5 TRBV10-3 NA TGTGCCATCAGTGCCGGCAGCCCTAGCAATCAGCCCCAGCATTTT CAISAGSPSNQPQHF
few TRBJ2-3 TRBV4-3 TRBD2 TGCGCCAGCAGCCAGGGTCAGGGACTAGCGGGCGCAGATACGCAGTATTTT CASSQGQGLAGADTQYF
NA TRBJ2-3 TRBV5-1 NA TGCGCCAGCAGACAACAGACAGGGAGGAGCACAGATACGCAGTATTTT CASRQQTGRSTDTQYF
NA TRBJ1-5 TRBV7-8 NA TGTGCCAGCAGCTTAGGGGATGTATGGGGCGGTCAGCCCCAGCATTTT CASSLGDVWGGQPQHF
few TRBJ2-2 TRBV9 NA TGTGCCAGCAGCGTATGGGGGGCCGACACCGGGGAGCTGTTTTTT CASSVWGADTGELFF
many TRBJ2-5 TRBV3-1 TRBD2 TGTGCCAGCAGCCAAGGTGCGACTAGCGGGGGAGAAGAGACCCAGTACTTC CASSQGATSGGEETQYF
NA TRBJ2-1 TRBV5-4 NA TGTGCCAGCAGCTTGGGGGCGGTACGTGACAATGAGCAGTTCTTC CASSLGAVRDNEQFF
many TRBJ2-5 TRBV10-2 NA TGCGCCAGCAGTGGGGACTCGCGAGAGACCCAGTACTTC CASSGDSRETQYF
many TRBJ1-5 TRBV10-3 NA TGTGCCATCAGTGAGTCTACGGCGACCAAGGCCCAGCATTTT CAISESTATKAQHF
NA TRBJ1-5 TRBV18 TRBD1 TGTGCCAGCTCCCCGACCGGGACAGGGGTCTACCAGCCCCAGCATTTT CASSPTGTGVYQPQHF
NA TRBJ1-2 TRBV7-9 NA TGTGCCAGCAGCTTAACCGGAACAGACCTCTATGGCTACACCTTC CASSLTGTDLYGYTF
few TRBJ1-1 TRBV28 NA TGTGCCAGCAGCCCTAGTCCACATTTAGGGGGTGACACTGAAGCTTTCTTT CASSPSPHLGGDTEAFF
few TRBJ2-1 TRBV20-1 NA TGCAGTGCTAGAGATGATCTTAGCTCCTACAATGAGCAGTTCTTC CSARDDLSSYNEQFF
NA TRBJ2-5 TRBV5-1 NA TGCGCCAGCAGACGGATAGCGAGCTTTGTAGAGACCCAGTACTTC CASRRIASFVETQYF
few TRBJ1-2 TRBV6-5 NA TGTGCCAGCAGTTATAGTGTCTCGGCAGGGAGGATGGATGGCTACACCTTC CASSYSVSAGRMDGYTF
few TRBJ2-1 TRBV24-1 TRBD1 TGTGCCACCAGTTTCGGGACAGGGTCCTACAATGAGCAGTTCTTC CATSFGTGSYNEQFF
many TRBJ2-2 TRBV11-2 NA TGTGCCAGCAGCCCCACGACAGGCCTCCGTGGCACCGGGGAGCTGTTTTTT CASSPTTGLRGTGELFF
NA TRBJ1-4 TRBV6-6 NA TGTGCCAGCAGTTACAGGGGAGATGGCGAAAAACTGTTTTTT CASSYRGDGEKLFF
NA TRBJ2-5 TRBV6-5 NA TGTGCCAGCAGCACGACTAGTCGTAGGGAGACCCAGTACTTC CASSTTSRRETQYF
few TRBJ2-7 TRBV7-8 TRBD1 TGTGCCAGCAGCGCAGGGACAGGGAGTCTTCGCTACGAGCAGTACTTC CASSAGTGSLRYEQYF
NA TRBJ1-1 TRBV7-9 TRBD1 TGTGCCAGCACCCTGACAGGGGGCGCGGGGTTTTCGAACACTGAAGCTTTCTTT CASTLTGGAGFSNTEAFF
many TRBJ2-1 TRBV4-1 TRBD2 TGCGCCAGCAGCCAAGTAGCGGGGGACAATGAGCAGTTCTTC CASSQVAGDNEQFF
NA TRBJ1-1 TRBV6-2/TRBV6-3 NA TGTGCCAGCAGTTTACAAGTTGGCGGTTTGAACACTGAAGCTTTCTTT CASSLQVGGLNTEAFF
many TRBJ2-3 TRBV6-2/TRBV6-3 TRBD2 TGTGCCAGCAGTCCCAGCGGGGGCTCAGATACGCAGTATTTT CASSPSGGSDTQYF